This entry describes one TCR beta chain. The sample belongs to a study of patients and donors after allogeneic stem cell transplantation. TCRdb independently ran MiXCR on the RT-PCR reads; one entry per CDR3 protein. The table has 900,000 to 1,000,000 distinct CDR3 sequences, over 15% seen once; the top ten hold around 6%. The origin of this receptor is a human donor who was either an allogeneic HSCT recipient or a stem cell or donor lymphocyte infusion donor (not recorded which). It is not recorded whose cells these are; they may come from a transplant donor. Sequences were obtained from blood, either unsorted or a sorted T cell fraction (not recorded which).

This chain's CDR3 is CAISGRREGRDTQYF. The CDR3 DNA reads as TGTGCCATCAGTGGGCGGCGGGAGGGCCGGGATACGCAGTATTTT. The chain couples TRBV10-3 to TRBJ2-3, with TRBD2 matching over 9 bases. The CDR3 sequence is 15 residues long. CDR1 ENHRY and CDR2 SYGVKD come from the germline V gene. V was pared by 4 bases and J by 6 bases, with 8 bases of the junction left unmatched.